This TCR beta chain was profiled in a study of T-cell reconstitution after alpha-beta-depleted transplantation in children. Construction of the TCRbeta library involved unique molecular identifiers. TCRdb called the PCR reads again in MiXCR, with one record for every CDR3 protein. The sample has under 850,000 distinct CDR3 sequences; around 14% are singletons. With regard to this clonotype: Its cognate antigen is unknown.

Study outcomes and limitations: Where alpha-beta T cells came from about two months after transplant was reportedly several hundred expanded graft clones. Newly generated T cells supplied most T-cell counts and diversity one year post-transplant. It was surviving recipient T cells and thymic progenitors that gave some patients high TCRbeta diversity at day 60.

The TCR comes from a girl aged 2-9 years with congenital amegakaryocytic thrombocytopenia, due to receive a stem cell transplant. Sequencing was performed on PBMCs, taken before TCRalphabeta/CD19-depleted stem cell transplant.

In nucleotides, the CDR3 is TGTGCCAGCAGCCAAGTGCGGGAGTACGGTTTAGGCACAGATACGCAGTATTTT. It translates to CASSQVREYGLGTDTQYF. The J gene is TRBJ2-3, the V gene TRBV3-1, with 7 bases identical to TRBD2. The CDR3 totals 18 residues. The trim removed 1 base at V and 1 base at J, leaving 11 bases unmatched. The germline V gene encodes CDR1 LGHDT and CDR2 YNNKEL (reference sequence).